This T cell receptor (beta chain) was identified in a study of Graves' ophthalmopathy and Graves' hyperthyroidism. Whole-study results and caveats: Ophthalmopathy cases were distinguished from stable hyperthyroidism by a 13-signature model, reaching about 85% sensitivity and approximately 83% specificity. Blood also carried most expanded thyroid clonotypes exceeding 0.001 frequency.

TCR beta CDR3 amplification used RNA transcripts. RT-PCR was first run with HTBI primers, then multiplex PCR in a second round. TCRdb called the multiplex PCR reads again in MiXCR, with one record for every CDR3 protein. This table holds approximately 640,000 distinct CDR3 sequences, just over 40% found once. Germline CDR1 SEHNR, CDR2 FQNEAQ (reference sequence). The length of the CDR3 is 17 residues. The V gene end was trimmed by 5 bases and the J gene end by 0 bases; junction bases not matched to a gene: 8. Excluded were patients with other autoimmune diseases, uncontrolled infections, pregnancy or lactation. Diagnosis relied on clinical symptoms, serum thyroxine, TRAb, thyroid ultrasound and orbital computed tomography. A remark on this clonotype: The antigen is not known.

The V call is TRBV7-9, the J call TRBJ1-5; TRBD1 matches 9 bases. The sample consisted of peripheral blood. The sequence derives from an adult man with Graves' ophthalmopathy. CDR3 loop: CASSEGTGRYSNQPQHF. The CDR3 coding sequence is TGTGCCAGCAGCGAAGGGACAGGGCGGTATAGCAATCAGCCCCAGCATTTT. Using reference TRBV7-9 and TRBJ1-5 for the parts outside the CDR3, the full variable domain is DTGVSQNPRHKITKRGQNVTFRCDPISEHNRLYWYRQTLGQGPEFLTYFQNEAQLEKSRLLSDRFSAERPKGSFSTLEIQRTEQGDSAMYLCASSEGTGRYSNQPQHFGDGTRLSIL.